This T cell receptor (beta chain) was documented in a study of vaccination effects on CD4 cells after COVID-19. Regarding the study as a whole: Relatively few convalescent patients took part in the study, which had no early post-infection timepoints.

Peptide-pool stimulation followed by sequencing identified expanded antigen-specific CD4+ clonotypes in the ViraFEST assay. Investigators separated out CD4+ T cells once around 11 days of culture had passed. Testing of the vaccine recipients showed negative nucleocapsid antibodies and no prior SARS-CoV-2 infection. Cultures had half their medium replaced with IL-2 medium on days 3 and 7. In this sample, this clone turned up a few times. Its antigen is currently unknown. This CDR3 has 18 residues. The germline V gene has CDR1 SSHAT and CDR2 FNYEAQ (reference sequence). Losses at the gene ends were 2 bases for V and 7 bases for J; bases not matched to a gene: 16. Method: immunoSEQ multiplex PCR; TCRdb's copy keeps in-frame clones and lacks some. There are around 35,000 clones in the sample; about three fifths occur only once, and about 15% lies in the top ten.

The chain links TRBV7-7 to TRBJ1-5; 8 bases are a match to TRBD1. The sequence came from a human donor who received a COVID-19 vaccine. The sample consisted of CD4+ T cells from PBMCs cultured with HCoV-OC43 spike peptides, taken before COVID-19 vaccination. Subset indicated: HCoV-OC43 spike overlapping peptide pool stimulation. The CDR3 reads CASSLFQGAGERWQPQHF. The CDR3 region has the DNA TGTGCCAGCAGCTTATTCCAGGGGGCAGGGGAAAGGTGGCAGCCCCAGCATTTT.